This T cell receptor beta chain stems from a study of shared clonotypes between healthy human individuals. Study-level points and caveats: Compared with memory subsets, naive subsets generally had larger estimated richness.

A remark on this clone: Its target is unknown.

All participating donors were Caucasian adults from Nashville, Tennessee. The protocol was immunoSEQ multiplex PCR, while the TCRdb copy is restricted to in-frame clones and leaves out a portion. The profile covers over a million clones, with about 98.5% appearing a single time and 0.36% taken by the ten largest. V was clipped by 4 bases and J by 6 bases, with 13 bases between them. In germline, CDR1 is MNHEY, CDR2 SMNVEV (reference sequence). The CDR3 is made up of 14 amino acids. The chain recombines TRBV27 with TRBJ2-1; the D gene could be TRBD1 or TRBD2 (5 bases each). The TCR originated in a man aged 25-40 years in good health. Sequencing was done on a sample of naive CD4+ T cells sorted from blood. Specified subset: CD45RA+ positively selected. This chain's CDR3 is CASSWGSLGNEQFF. For the CDR3, the DNA is TGTGCCAGCAGTTGGGGGTCCCTCGGCAATGAGCAGTTCTTC.